The 12 T cell receptor beta chains below come from one sample, sequenced in a study of blood T cell repertoires in COVID-19. The repertoire was sequenced with immunoSEQ multiplex PCR; TCRdb's copy has only in-frame clones and lacks some. The table records hundreds of thousands of clones, 89% of them present only once. What was sequenced was PBMCs or T cells enriched from blood (not recorded which). These receptors were obtained from a woman aged 50 to 65 who had been exposed to COVID-19.

This clone was seen just once. The identical CDR3 is also encoded by other nucleotide sequences in the sample. This chain joins TRBV20-1 and TRBJ2-2, with 7 bases that match TRBD2. The CDR3 spans 14 residues. Germline trimming cut 3 bases from V and 0 bases from J; bases unmatched to any gene: 1. CDR1 is DFQATT, CDR2 SNEGSKA, per germline (reference sequence). The CDR3 coding sequence is TGCAGTGCTAGTCGGGGGGCGAACACCGGGGAGCTGTTTTTT. Residues: CSASRGANTGELFF.

This CDR3 is CATRGQRGTGELFF. The CDR3 region has the DNA TGTGCCACCAGGGGACAGCGAGGCACCGGGGAGCTGTTTTTT. The chain joins TRBV24-1 to TRBJ2-2, with TRBD1 matching 7 bases. The CDR3 has 14 amino acids. Germline loops: CDR1 KGHDR, CDR2 SFDVKD. Losses at the gene ends were 7 bases for V and 4 bases for J; bases not matched to a gene: 5.

This chain joins TRBV7-2 and TRBJ1-2; 8 nucleotides line up with TRBD1. Germline V CDR1 and CDR2: SGHTA, FQGNSA. The CDR3 consists of 16 residues. The V segment lost 3 bases and the J segment 3 bases; nucleotides outside the gene matches: 9. This CDR3 is CASSFAPSTGDYGYTF. CDR3 coding DNA: TGTGCCAGCAGCTTCGCACCCTCGACAGGGGACTATGGCTACACCTTC.

The chain combines TRBV7-2 with TRBJ1-1; no firm D call. This CDR3 spans 15 amino acids. Germline V gives CDR1 SGHTA, CDR2 FQGNSA. Trimming removed 1 base at V and 6 bases at J, with 15 bases between. The CDR3: CASSLDRAGWAEAFF. CDR3 DNA sequence: TGTGCCAGCAGCTTAGACCGGGCGGGCTGGGCTGAAGCTTTCTTT.

The CDR3 DNA sequence: TGTGCCAGCAGCGCTGGTCAGTACACCGGGGAGCTGTTTTTT. Its translation is CASSAGQYTGELFF. The V call is TRBV3-1 (or the pseudogene TRBV3-2), the J call TRBJ2-2; no definite D call. The V end was cut by 5 bases, the J end by 3 bases, with 10 bases between. CDR1 is LGHDT and CDR2 is YNNKEL in the germline V gene (reference sequence). This CDR3 comprises 14 residues.

The chain uses TRBV5-1 and TRBJ2-3, with a possible D match to TRBD1 (6 bases). The length of the CDR3 is 15 residues. Trimming left V 0 bases short and J 3 bases short, with 11 bases between. From germline, CDR1 is SGHRS and CDR2 YFSETQ. CDR3 sequence (DNA): TGCGCCAGCAGCTTGGCCCGGCAGGGGACAGATACGCAGTATTTT. It encodes CASSLARQGTDTQYF.

The chain carries TRBV4-2 and TRBJ2-2; 7 bases agree with TRBD1. The CDR3 has 13 residues. Germline V gives CDR1 LGHNA, CDR2 YNFKEQ. CDR3 sequence: CAVRTGNTGELFF. The CDR3 DNA sequence: TGTGCGGTGAGGACAGGGAACACCGGGGAGCTGTTTTTT.

The chain combines TRBV24-1 with TRBJ2-3; 7 bases map to TRBD2. Germline-derived CDR1 and CDR2 are KGHDR and SFDVKD. The V gene end was trimmed by 5 bases and the J gene end by 6 bases; junction bases not matched to a gene: 19. The length of the CDR3 is 18 residues. In nucleotides, the CDR3 is TGTGCCACCAGTGGGGAACAAGCGGGGACCATCCGGGGGGATACGCAGTATTTT. Protein product: CATSGEQAGTIRGDTQYF.

The chain combines TRBV15 with TRBJ1-4; D is ambiguous. This CDR3 has 16 residues. CDR1 and CDR2 (germline): LNHNV, YYDKDF (reference sequence). V dropped 2 bases and J dropped 7 bases, with 17 bases sitting between them. CDR3 region: CATSRLLVQRVEKLFF. The CDR3 DNA sequence: TGTGCCACCAGCAGACTACTTGTCCAGAGGGTTGAAAAACTGTTTTTT.

The chain combines TRBV5-6 with TRBJ1-5, with D perhaps TRBD1 (6 bases). CDR3 size: 14 residues. Germline V gene sequence: CDR1 SGHDT, CDR2 YYEEEE. V lost 4 bases and J lost 11, with 19 bases in between. The CDR3 nucleotides are TGTGCCAGCAGCATAGGGGACACCCCGGTAGCCCAGCATTTT. Translation: CASSIGDTPVAQHF.

This clone appeared a single time. The chain combines TRBV28 with TRBJ1-3, with a tentative D call TRBD1 (6 bases). The germline CDR1 and CDR2 sequences are MDHEN and SYDVKM. The CDR3 sequence is 15 residues long. V lost 10 bases and J lost 0, with 16 bases in between. The CDR3 protein is CATKTGSGSGNTIYF. The CDR3 DNA follows: TGTGCCACAAAAACAGGGAGCGGCTCTGGAAACACCATATATTTT.

The chain combines TRBV5-4 with TRBJ2-7; TRBD2 agrees at 11 bases. The CDR3 is made up of 16 amino acids. Germline V lookup: CDR1 SGHNT, CDR2 YYREEE (reference sequence). V lost 3 bases and J lost 2; bases outside the gene matches: 7. In nucleotides, the CDR3 is TGTGCCAGCAGCTACGGACTAGCGGGTCCCACCTACGAGCAGTACTTC. Translating gives CASSYGLAGPTYEQYF.